The next 12 T cell receptor beta chains were all read from a single sample in a study of PD-1 blockade in classical Hodgkin lymphoma. Using immunoSEQ multiplex PCR, the repertoire was profiled, and TCRdb retains in-frame clones only, with some absent. The top ten hold roughly 7% of the sample, which has some 52,000 clones, around nine tenths seen once. The time point: cycle 4 day 1 (C4D1), after 5 to 7 weeks of nivolumab. No patient escaped relapse after autologous stem cell transplantation, and brentuximab vedotin exposure varied. Here the sequenced sample was peripheral blood mononuclear cells (PBMCs), taken before the fourth cycle of nivolumab. Receptors originate from a human donor with classical Hodgkin lymphoma.

The CDR3 protein is CASSYSLLSTDTQYF. The CDR3 nucleotides read TGTGCCAGCAGTTACTCGCTACTGAGCACAGATACGCAGTATTTT. The chain employs TRBV6-5 and TRBJ2-3; D is uncertain. Deletions cut 0 bases from V and 0 bases from J, with 7 bases between. The CDR3 consists of 15 residues. Germline CDR1 MNHEY, CDR2 SVGAGI.

The rearrangement links TRBV19 to TRBJ1-5, with 8 nucleotides matching TRBD1. Germline V gives CDR1 LNHDA, CDR2 SQIVND (reference sequence). The ends lost 3 bases at V and 5 bases at J; junction bases unmatched: 3. The length of the CDR3 is 14 residues. Written as DNA, the CDR3 is TGTGCCAGTAGTATGGGACAGGCCTATCAGCCCCAGCATTTT. Its translation is CASSMGQAYQPQHF.

The rearrangement joins TRBV27 to TRBJ1-1, with 7 positions matching TRBD1. The CDR3 spans 14 residues. V was pared by 4 bases and J by 2 bases, with 4 bases of the junction left unmatched. Germline CDR1 reads MNHEY; CDR2 reads SMNVEV (reference sequence). The CDR3 coding sequence is TGTGCCAGCAGTTCGGGGACAGCAAACACTGAAGCTTTCTTT. Translation gives CASSSGTANTEAFF.

This clone occurred a few times. V and J are TRBV10-1 and TRBJ2-7, with D possibly being TRBD1 (6 bases). Germline V gene data show CDR1 as WNHNN and CDR2 as SYGVQD (reference sequence). This CDR3 is 14 amino acids long. Trimming took off 0 bases at V and 6 bases at J, with 12 bases between the two ends. Here the CDR3 reads CASSESRTDGEQYF. The CDR3 DNA sequence: TGCGCCAGCAGTGAGTCGAGGACAGACGGCGAGCAGTACTTC.

The chain links TRBV28 to TRBJ2-5; D is perhaps TRBD2 (6 bases). Trimming stripped 5 bases from V and 3 bases from J, with 13 bases between. The CDR3 is 14 amino acids. CDR1 and CDR2 (germline): MDHEN, SYDVKM. CDR3 loop: CASSLPTRKETQYF. CDR3 bases: TGTGCCAGCAGTCTACCGACTAGAAAAGAGACCCAGTACTTC.

The chain carries TRBV6-1 and TRBJ1-2; D is ambiguous. Germline-derived CDR1 and CDR2 are MNHNS and SASEGT. Trimming removed 6 bases from V and 3 bases from J, with 11 bases in between. The CDR3 runs to 13 residues. CDR3 loop: CASRDPGDYGYTF. The CDR3 bases are TGTGCCAGCAGGGACCCTGGGGACTATGGCTACACCTTC.

V and J are TRBV5-6 and TRBJ2-7; tentatively, D is TRBD2 (6 bases). The germline V and J ends were trimmed by 4 bases and 2 bases, with 22 bases remaining between them. The germline CDR1 and CDR2 sequences are SGHDT and YYEEEE. This CDR3 has 17 amino acids. This CDR3 reads CASSGARVGSGPYEQYF. CDR3 nucleotide sequence: TGTGCCAGCAGCGGAGCAAGAGTCGGGAGCGGGCCCTACGAGCAGTACTTC.

The V and J genes are TRBV5-1 and TRBJ2-2; 8 bases match TRBD1. J lost 1 base, V lost 5 bases, and 4 bases had no gene match. The CDR3 totals 15 residues. Looked up from germline, CDR1 is SGHRS and CDR2 is YFSETQ. Here the CDR3 reads CASSFDRGNTGELFF. CDR3 in DNA: TGCGCCAGCAGTTTTGACAGGGGGAACACCGGGGAGCTGTTTTTT.

The genes are TRBV10-3 and TRBJ1-5; D perhaps matches TRBD1 (6 bases). V lost 1 base, J lost 7 bases, and 14 bases lay in between. This CDR3 has 15 residues. Germline assignment: CDR1 ENHRY and CDR2 SYGVKD. The CDR3 nucleotides are TGTGCCATCAGTGAGTTGGGGGCGGGGGGGCAGCCCCAGCATTTT. Its protein product is CAISELGAGGQPQHF.

The chain employs TRBV7-2 and TRBJ2-5, with no clear D. This CDR3 is built from 14 residues. Between the trimmed V and J ends, which lost 5 bases and 5 bases, there was a span of 15 bases. CDR1 SGHTA and CDR2 FQGNSA come from the germline V gene. The CDR3 is CASSLGGPLETQYF. CDR3 in DNA: TGTGCCAGCAGCCTAGGTGGTCCGCTGGAGACCCAGTACTTC.

This clone appeared a single time. The chain carries TRBV27 and TRBJ2-4; 15 bases align to TRBD2. V lost 6 bases to trimming and J lost 7 bases; unmatched junction nucleotides: 7. This CDR3 region has 16 residues. Germline lookup yields CDR1 MNHEY and CDR2 SMNVEV (reference sequence). CDR3 sequence reads: CASSRTSGRAFNIQYF. The CDR3 nucleotides read TGTGCCAGCAGCCGGACTAGCGGGAGGGCCTTTAACATTCAGTACTTC.

This clone was detected only a few times. The chain's CDR3 is CATSERTGHEKLFF. The DNA of the CDR3 is TGTGCCACCAGCGAACGGACAGGGCACGAAAAACTGTTTTTT. The rearrangement links TRBV15 to TRBJ1-4, with TRBD1 identical over 8 bases. Germline CDR1 reads LNHNV; CDR2 reads YYDKDF (reference sequence). V trimming: 5 bases; J trimming: 8 bases; junction bases outside the gene matches: 7. The CDR3 extends over 14 amino acids.